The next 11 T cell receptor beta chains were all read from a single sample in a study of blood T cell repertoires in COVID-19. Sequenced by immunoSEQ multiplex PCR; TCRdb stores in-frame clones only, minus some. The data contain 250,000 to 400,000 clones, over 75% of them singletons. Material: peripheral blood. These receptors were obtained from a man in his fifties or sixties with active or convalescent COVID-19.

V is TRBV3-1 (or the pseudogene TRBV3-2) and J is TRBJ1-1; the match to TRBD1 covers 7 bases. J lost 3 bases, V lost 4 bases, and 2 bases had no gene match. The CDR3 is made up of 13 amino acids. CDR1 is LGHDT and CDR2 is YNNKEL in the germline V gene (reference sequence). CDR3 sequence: CASSPRGYTEAFF. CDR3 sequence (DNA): TGTGCCAGCAGCCCCAGGGGGTACACTGAAGCTTTCTTT.

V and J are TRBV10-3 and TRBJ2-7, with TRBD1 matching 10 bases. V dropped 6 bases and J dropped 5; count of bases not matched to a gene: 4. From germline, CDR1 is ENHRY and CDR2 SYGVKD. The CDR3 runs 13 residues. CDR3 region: CAIRTDRGDEQYF. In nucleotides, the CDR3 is TGTGCCATCAGAACGGACAGGGGGGACGAGCAGTACTTC.

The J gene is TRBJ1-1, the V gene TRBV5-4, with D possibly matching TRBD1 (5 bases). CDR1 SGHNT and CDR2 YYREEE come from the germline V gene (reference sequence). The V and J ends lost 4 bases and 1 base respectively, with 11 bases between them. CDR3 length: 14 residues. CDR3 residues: CASSPADRNTEAFF. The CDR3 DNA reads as TGTGCCAGCAGCCCGGCTGACAGGAACACTGAAGCTTTCTTT.

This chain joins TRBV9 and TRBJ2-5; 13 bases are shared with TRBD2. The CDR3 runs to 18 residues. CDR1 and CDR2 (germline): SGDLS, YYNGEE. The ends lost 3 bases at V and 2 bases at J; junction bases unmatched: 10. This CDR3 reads CASSERLAGGPGQETQYF. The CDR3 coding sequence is TGTGCCAGCAGCGAAAGACTAGCGGGGGGCCCTGGGCAAGAGACCCAGTACTTC. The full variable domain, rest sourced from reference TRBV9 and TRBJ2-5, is DSGVTQTPKHLITATGQRVTLRCSPRSGDLSVYWYQQSLDQGLQFLIQYYNGEERAKGNILERFSAQQFPDLHSELNLSSLELGDSALYFCASSERLAGGPGQETQYFGPGTRLLVL.

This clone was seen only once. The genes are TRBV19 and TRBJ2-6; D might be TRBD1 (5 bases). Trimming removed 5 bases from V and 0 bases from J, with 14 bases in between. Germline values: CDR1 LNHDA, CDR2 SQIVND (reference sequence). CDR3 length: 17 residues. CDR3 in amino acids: CASSPQVQGSGANVLTF. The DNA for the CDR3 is TGTGCCAGTAGTCCCCAGGTCCAGGGCTCTGGGGCCAACGTCCTGACTTTC.

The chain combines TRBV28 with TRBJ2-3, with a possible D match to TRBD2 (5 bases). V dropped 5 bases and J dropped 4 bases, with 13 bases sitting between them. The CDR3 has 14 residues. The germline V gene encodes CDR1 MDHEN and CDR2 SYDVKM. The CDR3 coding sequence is TGTGCCAGCAGTCCGGGGTCTACTGCAGATACGCAGTATTTT. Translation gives CASSPGSTADTQYF.

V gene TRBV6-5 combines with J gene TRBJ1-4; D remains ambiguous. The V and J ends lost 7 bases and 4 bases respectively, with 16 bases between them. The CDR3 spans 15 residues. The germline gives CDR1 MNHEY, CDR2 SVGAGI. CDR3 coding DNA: TGTGCCAGCAACTCCGCCGGGAGAATTAATGAAAAACTGTTTTTT. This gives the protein CASNSAGRINEKLFF.

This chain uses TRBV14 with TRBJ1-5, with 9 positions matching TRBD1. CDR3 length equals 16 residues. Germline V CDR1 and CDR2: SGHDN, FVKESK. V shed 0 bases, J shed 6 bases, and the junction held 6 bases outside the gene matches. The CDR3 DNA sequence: TGTGCCAGCAGCCAAGATGAACAGGGGGCGGTTCAGCCCCAGCATTTT. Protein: CASSQDEQGAVQPQHF.

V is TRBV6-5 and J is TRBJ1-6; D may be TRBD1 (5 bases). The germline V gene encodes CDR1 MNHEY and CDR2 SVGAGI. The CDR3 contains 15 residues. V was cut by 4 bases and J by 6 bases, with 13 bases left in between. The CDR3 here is CASSSPPGGNSPLHF. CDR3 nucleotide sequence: TGTGCCAGCAGTTCTCCGCCGGGGGGTAATTCACCCCTCCACTTT.

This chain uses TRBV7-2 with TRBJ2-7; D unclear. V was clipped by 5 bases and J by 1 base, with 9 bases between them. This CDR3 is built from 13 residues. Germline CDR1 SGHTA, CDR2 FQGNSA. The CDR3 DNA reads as TGTGCCAGCAGCGATCGGTTTTCCTACGAGCAGTACTTC. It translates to CASSDRFSYEQYF.

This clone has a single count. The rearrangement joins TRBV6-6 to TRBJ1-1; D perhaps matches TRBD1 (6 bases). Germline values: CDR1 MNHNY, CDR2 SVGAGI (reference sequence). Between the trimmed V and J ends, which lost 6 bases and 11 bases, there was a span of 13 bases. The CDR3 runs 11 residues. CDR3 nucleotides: TGTGCCAGCAGCCCCACACAGGGTGCTTTCTTT. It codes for CASSPTQGAFF.